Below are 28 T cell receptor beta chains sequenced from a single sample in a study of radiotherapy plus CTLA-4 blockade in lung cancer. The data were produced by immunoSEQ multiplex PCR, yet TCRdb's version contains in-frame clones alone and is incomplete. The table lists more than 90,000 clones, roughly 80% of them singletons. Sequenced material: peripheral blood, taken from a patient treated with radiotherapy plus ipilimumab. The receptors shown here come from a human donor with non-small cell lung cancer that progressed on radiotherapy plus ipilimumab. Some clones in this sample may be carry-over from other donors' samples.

CDR3 bases: TGTGCCAGTAGTATTGTCTATTCAGATACGCAGTATTTT. Protein sequence: CASSIVYSDTQYF. The V gene is TRBV19, the J gene TRBJ2-3; D gene uncertain. Trimming cost V 3 bases and J 4 bases, with 8 bases left between them. The CDR3 is made up of 13 amino acids. Germline V gives CDR1 LNHDA, CDR2 SQIVND (reference sequence).

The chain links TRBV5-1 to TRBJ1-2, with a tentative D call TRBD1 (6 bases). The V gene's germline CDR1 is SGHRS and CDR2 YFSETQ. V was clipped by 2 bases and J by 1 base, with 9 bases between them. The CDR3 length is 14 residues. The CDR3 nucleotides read TGCGCCAGCAGCTTAGCAGGGGATAACTATGGCTACACCTTC. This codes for CASSLAGDNYGYTF.

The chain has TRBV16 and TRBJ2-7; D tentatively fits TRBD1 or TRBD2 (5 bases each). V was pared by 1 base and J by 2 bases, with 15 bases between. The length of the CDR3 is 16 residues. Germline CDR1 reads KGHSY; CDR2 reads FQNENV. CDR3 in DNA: TGTGCCAGCAGCCAATGGCCTTCTAGAGGGGCCTACGAGCAGTACTTC. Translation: CASSQWPSRGAYEQYF.

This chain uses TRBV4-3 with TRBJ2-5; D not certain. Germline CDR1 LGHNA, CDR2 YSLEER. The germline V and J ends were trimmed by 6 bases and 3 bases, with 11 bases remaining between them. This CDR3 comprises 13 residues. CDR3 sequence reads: CASRLQGEETQYF. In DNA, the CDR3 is TGCGCCAGCAGACTCCAAGGTGAAGAGACCCAGTACTTC.

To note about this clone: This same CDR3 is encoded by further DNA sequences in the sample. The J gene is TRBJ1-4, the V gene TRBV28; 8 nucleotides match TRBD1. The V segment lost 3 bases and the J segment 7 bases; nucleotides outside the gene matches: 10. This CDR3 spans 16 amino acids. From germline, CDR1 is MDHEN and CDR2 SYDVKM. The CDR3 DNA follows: TGTGCCAGCAGTTTCCTCCAGGGGGCTGTCGCTGAAAAACTGTTTTTT. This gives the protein CASSFLQGAVAEKLFF. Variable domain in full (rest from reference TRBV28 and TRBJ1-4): DVKVTQSSRYLVKRTGEKVFLECVQDMDHENMFWYRQDPGLGLRLIYFSYDVKMKEKGDIPEGYSVSREKKERFSLILESASTNQTSMYLCASSFLQGAVAEKLFFGSGTQLSVL.

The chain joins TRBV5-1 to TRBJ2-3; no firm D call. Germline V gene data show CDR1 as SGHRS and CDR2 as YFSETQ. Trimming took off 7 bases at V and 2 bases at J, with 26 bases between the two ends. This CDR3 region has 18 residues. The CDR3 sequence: CASAFSGVNSSPTDTQYF. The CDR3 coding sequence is TGCGCCAGCGCGTTTTCGGGTGTCAACTCCTCCCCCACAGATACGCAGTATTTT. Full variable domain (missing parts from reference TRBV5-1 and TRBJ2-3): KAGVTQTPRYLIKTRGQQVTLSCSPISGHRSVSWYQQTPGQGLQFLFEYFSETQRNKGNFPGRFSGRQFSNSRSEMNVSTLELGDSALYLCASAFSGVNSSPTDTQYFGPGTRLTVL.

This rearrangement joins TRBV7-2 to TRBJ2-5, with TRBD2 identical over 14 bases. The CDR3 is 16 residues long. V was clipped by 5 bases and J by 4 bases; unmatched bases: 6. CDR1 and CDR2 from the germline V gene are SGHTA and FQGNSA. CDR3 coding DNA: TGTGCCAGCAGCCCTAGACTAGCGGGGGGGCCAGAGACCCAGTACTTC. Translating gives CASSPRLAGGPETQYF.

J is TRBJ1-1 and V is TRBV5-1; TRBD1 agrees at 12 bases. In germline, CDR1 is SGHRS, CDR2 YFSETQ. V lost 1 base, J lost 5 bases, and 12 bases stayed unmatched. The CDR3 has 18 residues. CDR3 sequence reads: CASSLWGTGGQLETEAFF. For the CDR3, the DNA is TGCGCCAGCAGCTTGTGGGGGACAGGGGGCCAATTGGAGACTGAAGCTTTCTTT.

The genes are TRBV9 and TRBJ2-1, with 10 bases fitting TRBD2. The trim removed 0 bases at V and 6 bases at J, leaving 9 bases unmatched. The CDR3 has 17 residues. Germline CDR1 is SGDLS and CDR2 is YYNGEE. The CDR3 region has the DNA TGTGCCAGCAGCGTAGGTGTGGGAACTAGCGGGGCCAATGAGCAGTTCTTC. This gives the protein CASSVGVGTSGANEQFF.

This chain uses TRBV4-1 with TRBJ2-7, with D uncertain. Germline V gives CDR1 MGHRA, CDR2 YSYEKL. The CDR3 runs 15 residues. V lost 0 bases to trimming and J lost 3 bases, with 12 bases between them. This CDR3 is CASSQEPRTVYEQYF. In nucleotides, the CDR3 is TGCGCCAGCAGCCAAGAACCCCGGACGGTCTACGAGCAGTACTTC.

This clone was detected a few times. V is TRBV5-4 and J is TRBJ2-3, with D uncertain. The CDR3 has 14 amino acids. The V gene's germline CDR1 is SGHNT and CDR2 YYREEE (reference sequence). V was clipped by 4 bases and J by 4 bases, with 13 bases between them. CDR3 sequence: CASSTRTFSDTQYF. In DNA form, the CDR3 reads TGTGCCAGCAGCACCAGGACCTTTTCAGATACGCAGTATTTT.

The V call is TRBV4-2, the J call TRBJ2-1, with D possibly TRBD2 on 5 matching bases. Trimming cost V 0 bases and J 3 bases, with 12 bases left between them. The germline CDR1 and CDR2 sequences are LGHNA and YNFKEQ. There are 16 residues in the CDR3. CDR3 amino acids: CASSQEWGEGYNEQFF. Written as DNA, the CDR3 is TGTGCCAGCAGCCAAGAATGGGGAGAGGGCTACAATGAGCAGTTCTTC.

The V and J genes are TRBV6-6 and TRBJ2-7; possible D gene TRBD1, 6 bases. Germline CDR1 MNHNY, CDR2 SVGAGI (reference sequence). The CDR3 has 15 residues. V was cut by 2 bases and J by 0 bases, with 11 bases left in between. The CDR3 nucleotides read TGTGCCAGCAGTTACGGGGGCAGGACCTCCTACGAGCAGTACTTC. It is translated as CASSYGGRTSYEQYF.

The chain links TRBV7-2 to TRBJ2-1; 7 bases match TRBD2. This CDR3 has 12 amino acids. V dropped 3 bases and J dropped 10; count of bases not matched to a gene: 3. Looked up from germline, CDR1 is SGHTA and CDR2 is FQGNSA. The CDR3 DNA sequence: TGTGCCAGCAGCTTTCTCGGGGGGGAGCAGTTCTTC. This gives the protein CASSFLGGEQFF.

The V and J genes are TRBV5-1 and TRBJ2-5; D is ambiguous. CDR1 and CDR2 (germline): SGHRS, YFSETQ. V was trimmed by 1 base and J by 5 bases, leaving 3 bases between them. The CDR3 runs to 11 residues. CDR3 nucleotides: TGCGCCAGCAGCTTGCGGGAGACCCAGTACTTC. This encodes CASSLRETQYF.

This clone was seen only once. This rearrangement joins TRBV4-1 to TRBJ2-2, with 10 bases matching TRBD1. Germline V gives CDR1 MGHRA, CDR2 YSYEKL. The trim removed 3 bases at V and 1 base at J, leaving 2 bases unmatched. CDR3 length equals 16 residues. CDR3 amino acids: CASSHRTGGNTGELFF. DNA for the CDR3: TGCGCCAGCAGCCACCGGACAGGGGGGAACACCGGGGAGCTGTTTTTT.

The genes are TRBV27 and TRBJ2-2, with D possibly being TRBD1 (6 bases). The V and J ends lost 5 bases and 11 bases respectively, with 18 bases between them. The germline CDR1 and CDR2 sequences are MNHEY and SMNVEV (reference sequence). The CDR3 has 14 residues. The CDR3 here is CASSADRLVGELFF. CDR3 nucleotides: TGTGCCAGCAGTGCTGACAGGCTCGTCGGAGAGCTGTTTTTT.

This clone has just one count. CDR3 protein: CASRPPRPTDTQYF. The CDR3 DNA reads TGTGCCAGCAGACCGCCTCGCCCAACAGATACGCAGTATTTT. The chain joins TRBV6-6 to TRBJ2-3; D gene ambiguous. The V gene lost 6 bases and the J gene lost 3 bases, with 13 bases spanning the gap. The CDR3 has 14 amino acids. CDR1 MNHNY and CDR2 SVGAGI come from the germline V gene (reference sequence).

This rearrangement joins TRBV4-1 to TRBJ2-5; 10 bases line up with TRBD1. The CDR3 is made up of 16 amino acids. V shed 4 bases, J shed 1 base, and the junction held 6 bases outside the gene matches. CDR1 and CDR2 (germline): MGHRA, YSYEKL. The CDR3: CASSLPGTGAQETQYF. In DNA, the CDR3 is TGCGCCAGCAGCCTCCCGGGGACAGGGGCCCAAGAGACCCAGTACTTC.

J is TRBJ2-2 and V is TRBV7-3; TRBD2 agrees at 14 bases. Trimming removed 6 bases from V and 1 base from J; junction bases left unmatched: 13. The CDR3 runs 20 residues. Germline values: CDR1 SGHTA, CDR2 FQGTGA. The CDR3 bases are TGTGCCAGCAGAAAAACTAGGGGACTAGCGGGGGCCGAGAACACCGGGGAGCTGTTTTTT. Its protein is CASRKTRGLAGAENTGELFF. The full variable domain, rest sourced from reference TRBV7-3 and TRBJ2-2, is GAGVSQTPSNKVTEKGKYVELRCDPISGHTALYWYRQSLGQGPEFLIYFQGTGAADDSGLPNDRFFAVRPEGSVSTLKIQRTERGDSAVYLCASRKTRGLAGAENTGELFFGEGSRLTVL.

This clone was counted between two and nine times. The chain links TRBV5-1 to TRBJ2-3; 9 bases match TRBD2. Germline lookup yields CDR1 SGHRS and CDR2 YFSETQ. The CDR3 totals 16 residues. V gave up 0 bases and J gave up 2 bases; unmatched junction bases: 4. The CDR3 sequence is CASSLGTSGLTDTQYF. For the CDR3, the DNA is TGCGCCAGCAGCTTGGGAACTAGCGGGCTCACAGATACGCAGTATTTT.

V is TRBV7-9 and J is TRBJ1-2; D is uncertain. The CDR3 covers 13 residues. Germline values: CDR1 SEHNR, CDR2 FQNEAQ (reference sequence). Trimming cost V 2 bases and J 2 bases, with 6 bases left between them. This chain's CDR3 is CASSLLGNYGYTF. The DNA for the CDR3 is TGTGCCAGCAGCTTATTGGGAAACTATGGCTACACCTTC.

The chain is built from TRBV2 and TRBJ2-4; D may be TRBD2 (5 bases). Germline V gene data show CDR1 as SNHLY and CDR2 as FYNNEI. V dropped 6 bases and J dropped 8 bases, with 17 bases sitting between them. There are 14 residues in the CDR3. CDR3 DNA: TGTGCCAGCAGACTCGGACTTACGGTGGACATTCAGTACTTC. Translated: CASRLGLTVDIQYF.

This CDR3 is CASSLEARNTEAFF. CDR3 in DNA: TGTGCCAGCAGCTTAGAGGCCAGGAACACTGAAGCTTTCTTT. The chain links TRBV7-8 to TRBJ1-1, with D unclear. The germline CDR1 and CDR2 sequences are SGHVS and FQNEAQ. The CDR3 length is 14 residues. Deletions cut 1 base from V and 1 base from J, with 7 bases between.

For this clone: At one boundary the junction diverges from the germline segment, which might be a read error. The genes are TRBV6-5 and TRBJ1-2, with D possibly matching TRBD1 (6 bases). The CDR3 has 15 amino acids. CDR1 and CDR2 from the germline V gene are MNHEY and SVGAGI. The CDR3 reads CASSYSTGLNYGYTF. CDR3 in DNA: TGTGCCAGCAGCTACTCGACAGGATTAAACTATGGCTACACCTTC.

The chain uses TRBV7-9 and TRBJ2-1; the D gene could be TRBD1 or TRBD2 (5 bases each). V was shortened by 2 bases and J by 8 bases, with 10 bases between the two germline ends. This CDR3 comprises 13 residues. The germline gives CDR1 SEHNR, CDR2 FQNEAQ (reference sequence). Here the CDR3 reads CASSLPGRDEQFF. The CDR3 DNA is TGTGCCAGCAGCTTACCGGGACGTGATGAGCAGTTCTTC.

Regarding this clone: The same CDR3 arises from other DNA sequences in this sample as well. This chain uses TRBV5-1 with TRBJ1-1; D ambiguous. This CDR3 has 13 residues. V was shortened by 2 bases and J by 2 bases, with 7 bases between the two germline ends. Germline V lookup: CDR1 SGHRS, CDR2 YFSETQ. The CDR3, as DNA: TGCGCCAGCAGCTTAGAGGGAAACACTGAAGCTTTCTTT. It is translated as CASSLEGNTEAFF. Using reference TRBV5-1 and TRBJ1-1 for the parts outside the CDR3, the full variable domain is KAGVTQTPRYLIKTRGQQVTLSCSPISGHRSVSWYQQTPGQGLQFLFEYFSETQRNKGNFPGRFSGRQFSNSRSEMNVSTLELGDSALYLCASSLEGNTEAFFGQGTRLTVV.

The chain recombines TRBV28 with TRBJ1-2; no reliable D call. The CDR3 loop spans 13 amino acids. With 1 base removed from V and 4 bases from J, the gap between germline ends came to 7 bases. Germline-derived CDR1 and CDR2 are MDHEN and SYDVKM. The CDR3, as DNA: TGTGCCAGCAGTTTATTCGCAGGCTATGGCTACACCTTC. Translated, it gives CASSLFAGYGYTF.